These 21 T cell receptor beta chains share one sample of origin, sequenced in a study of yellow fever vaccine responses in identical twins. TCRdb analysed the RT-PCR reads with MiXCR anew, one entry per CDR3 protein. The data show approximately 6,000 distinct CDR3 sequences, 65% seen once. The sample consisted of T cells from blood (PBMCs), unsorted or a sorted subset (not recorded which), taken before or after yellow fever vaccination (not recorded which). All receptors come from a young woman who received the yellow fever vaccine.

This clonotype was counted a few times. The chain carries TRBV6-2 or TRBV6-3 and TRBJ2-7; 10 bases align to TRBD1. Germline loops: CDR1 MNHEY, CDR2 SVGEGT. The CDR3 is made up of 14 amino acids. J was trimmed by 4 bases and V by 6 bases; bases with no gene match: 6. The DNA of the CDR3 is TGTGCCAGCAGAGACCGGGACAGGGGATACGAGCAGTACTTC. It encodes CASRDRDRGYEQYF.

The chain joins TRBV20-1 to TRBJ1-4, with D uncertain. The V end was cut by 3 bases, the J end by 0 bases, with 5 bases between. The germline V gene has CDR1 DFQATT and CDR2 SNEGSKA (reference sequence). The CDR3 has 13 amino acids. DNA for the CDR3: TGCAGTGCTAGGTGGGCAACTAATGAAAAACTGTTTTTT. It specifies CSARWATNEKLFF.

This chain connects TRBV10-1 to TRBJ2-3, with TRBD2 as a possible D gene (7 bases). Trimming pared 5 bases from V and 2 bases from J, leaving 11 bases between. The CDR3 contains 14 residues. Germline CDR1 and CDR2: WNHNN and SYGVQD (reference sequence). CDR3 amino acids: CASSQRDNTDTQYF. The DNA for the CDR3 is TGCGCCAGCAGTCAGCGGGACAACACAGATACGCAGTATTTT.

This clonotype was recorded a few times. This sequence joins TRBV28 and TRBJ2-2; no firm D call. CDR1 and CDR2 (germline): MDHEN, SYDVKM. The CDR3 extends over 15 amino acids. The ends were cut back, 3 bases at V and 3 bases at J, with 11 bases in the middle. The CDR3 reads CASSFMPVHTGELFF. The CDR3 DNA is TGTGCCAGCAGTTTTATGCCGGTACACACCGGGGAGCTGTTTTTT.

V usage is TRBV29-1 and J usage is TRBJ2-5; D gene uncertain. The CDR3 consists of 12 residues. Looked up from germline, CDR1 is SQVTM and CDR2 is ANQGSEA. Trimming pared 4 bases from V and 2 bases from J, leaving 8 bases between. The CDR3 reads CSVVWQQETQYF. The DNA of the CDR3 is TGCAGCGTTGTGTGGCAGCAAGAGACCCAGTACTTC.

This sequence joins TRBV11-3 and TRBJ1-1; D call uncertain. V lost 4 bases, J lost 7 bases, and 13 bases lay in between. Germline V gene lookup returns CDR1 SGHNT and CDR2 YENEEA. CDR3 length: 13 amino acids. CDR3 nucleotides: TGTGCCAGCAGCTCGGGGTCGTTGGGTGAAGCTTTCTTT. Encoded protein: CASSSGSLGEAFF.

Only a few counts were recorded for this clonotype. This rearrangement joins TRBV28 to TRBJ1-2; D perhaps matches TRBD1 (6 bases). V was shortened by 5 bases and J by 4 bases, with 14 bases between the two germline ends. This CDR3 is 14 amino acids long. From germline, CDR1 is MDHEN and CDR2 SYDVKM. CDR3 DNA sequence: TGTGCCAGCAGTCCCCCGGACAGCCCCTATGGCTACACCTTC. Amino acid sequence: CASSPPDSPYGYTF.

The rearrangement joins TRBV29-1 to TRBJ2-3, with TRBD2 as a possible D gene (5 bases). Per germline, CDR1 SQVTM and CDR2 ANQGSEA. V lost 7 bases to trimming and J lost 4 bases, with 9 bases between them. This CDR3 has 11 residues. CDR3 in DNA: TGCAGCGCCCCGCGGGCAGATACGCAGTATTTT. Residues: CSAPRADTQYF.

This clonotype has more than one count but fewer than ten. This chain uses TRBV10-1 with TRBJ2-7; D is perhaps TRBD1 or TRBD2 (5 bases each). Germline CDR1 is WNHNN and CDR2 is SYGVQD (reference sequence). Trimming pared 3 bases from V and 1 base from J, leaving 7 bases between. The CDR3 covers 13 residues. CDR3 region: CASSDGGSYEQYF. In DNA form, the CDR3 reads TGCGCCAGCAGTGATGGGGGTTCCTACGAGCAGTACTTC.

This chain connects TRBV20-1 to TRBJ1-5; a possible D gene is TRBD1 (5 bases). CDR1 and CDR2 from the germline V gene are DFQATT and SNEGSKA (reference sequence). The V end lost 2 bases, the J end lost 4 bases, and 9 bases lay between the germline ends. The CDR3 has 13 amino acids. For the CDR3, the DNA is TGCAGTGCTAGATGGGGGGGGAATCAGCCCCAGCATTTT. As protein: CSARWGGNQPQHF.

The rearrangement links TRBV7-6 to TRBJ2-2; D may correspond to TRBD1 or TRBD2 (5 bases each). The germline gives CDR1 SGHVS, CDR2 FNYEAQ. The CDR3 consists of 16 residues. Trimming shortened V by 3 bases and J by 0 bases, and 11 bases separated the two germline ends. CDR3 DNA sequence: TGTGCCAGCAGCTTCCGGGACGGGACGAACACCGGGGAGCTGTTTTTT. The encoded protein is CASSFRDGTNTGELFF.

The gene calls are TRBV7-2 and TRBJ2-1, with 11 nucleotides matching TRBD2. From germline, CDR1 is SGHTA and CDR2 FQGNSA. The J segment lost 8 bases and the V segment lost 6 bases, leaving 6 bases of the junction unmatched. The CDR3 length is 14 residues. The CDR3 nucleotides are TGTGCCAGCAGACTAGCGGGAGTTCGTGATGAGCAGTTCTTC. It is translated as CASRLAGVRDEQFF.

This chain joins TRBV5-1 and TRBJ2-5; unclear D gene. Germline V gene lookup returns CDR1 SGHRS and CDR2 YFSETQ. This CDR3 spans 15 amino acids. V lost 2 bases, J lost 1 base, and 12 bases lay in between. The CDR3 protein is CASSFSGMPQETQYF. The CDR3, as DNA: TGCGCCAGCAGCTTCTCGGGCATGCCCCAAGAGACCCAGTACTTC.

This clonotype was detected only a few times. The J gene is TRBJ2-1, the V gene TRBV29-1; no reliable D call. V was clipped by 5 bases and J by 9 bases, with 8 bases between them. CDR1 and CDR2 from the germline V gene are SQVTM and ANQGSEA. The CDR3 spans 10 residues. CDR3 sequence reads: CSVQTVEQFF. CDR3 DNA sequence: TGCAGCGTTCAGACGGTTGAGCAGTTCTTC.

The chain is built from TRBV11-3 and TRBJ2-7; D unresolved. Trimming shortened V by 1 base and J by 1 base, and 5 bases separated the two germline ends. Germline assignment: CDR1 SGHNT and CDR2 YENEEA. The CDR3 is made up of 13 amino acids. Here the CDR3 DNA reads TGTGCCAGCAGCTTAGGACGGTCCTACGAGCAGTACTTC. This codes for CASSLGRSYEQYF.

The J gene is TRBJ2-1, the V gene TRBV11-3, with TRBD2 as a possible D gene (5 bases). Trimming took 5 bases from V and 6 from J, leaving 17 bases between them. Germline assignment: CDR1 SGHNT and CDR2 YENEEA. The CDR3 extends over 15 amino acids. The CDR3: CASSLRGKPGNEQFF. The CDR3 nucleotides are TGTGCCAGCAGCCTAAGAGGGAAGCCTGGCAATGAGCAGTTCTTC.

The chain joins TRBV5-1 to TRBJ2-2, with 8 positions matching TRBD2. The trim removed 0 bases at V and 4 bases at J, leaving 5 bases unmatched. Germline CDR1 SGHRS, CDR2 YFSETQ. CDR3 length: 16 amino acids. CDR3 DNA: TGCGCCAGCAGCTTGGATGCGGGAGGCCCCACCGGGGAGCTGTTTTTT. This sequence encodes CASSLDAGGPTGELFF.

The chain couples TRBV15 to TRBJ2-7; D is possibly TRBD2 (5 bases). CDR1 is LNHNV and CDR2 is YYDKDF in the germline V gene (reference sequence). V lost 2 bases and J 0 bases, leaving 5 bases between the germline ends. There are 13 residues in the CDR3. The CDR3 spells CATSRTSSYEQYF. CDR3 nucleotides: TGTGCCACCAGCAGAACTAGCTCCTACGAGCAGTACTTC.

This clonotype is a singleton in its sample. Here the CDR3 DNA reads TGCGCCAGCAGCCAAGTAGCGGATTACACAGATACGCAGTATTTT. Translated: CASSQVADYTDTQYF. The chain recombines TRBV4-3 with TRBJ2-3; possibly TRBD2 for D (6 bases). Germline CDR1 LGHNA, CDR2 YSLEER. V was trimmed by 1 base and J by 2 bases, leaving 10 bases between them. CDR3 length equals 15 residues.

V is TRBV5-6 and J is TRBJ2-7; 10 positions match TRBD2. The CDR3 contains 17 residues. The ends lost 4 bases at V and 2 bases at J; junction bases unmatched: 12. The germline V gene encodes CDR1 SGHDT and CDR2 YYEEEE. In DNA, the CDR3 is TGTGCCAGCAGCGGGACACTTTGGACTAGCGGTACCTACGAGCAGTACTTC. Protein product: CASSGTLWTSGTYEQYF.

This CDR3 reads CSVERDRGETQYF. DNA for the CDR3: TGCAGCGTTGAAAGGGACAGGGGGGAGACCCAGTACTTC. The chain recombines TRBV29-1 with TRBJ2-5, with 11 bases aligning to TRBD1. The length of the CDR3 is 13 residues. The junction had 1 base not matched to a gene; V was cut back by 2 bases and J by 5 bases. Per germline, CDR1 SQVTM and CDR2 ANQGSEA.